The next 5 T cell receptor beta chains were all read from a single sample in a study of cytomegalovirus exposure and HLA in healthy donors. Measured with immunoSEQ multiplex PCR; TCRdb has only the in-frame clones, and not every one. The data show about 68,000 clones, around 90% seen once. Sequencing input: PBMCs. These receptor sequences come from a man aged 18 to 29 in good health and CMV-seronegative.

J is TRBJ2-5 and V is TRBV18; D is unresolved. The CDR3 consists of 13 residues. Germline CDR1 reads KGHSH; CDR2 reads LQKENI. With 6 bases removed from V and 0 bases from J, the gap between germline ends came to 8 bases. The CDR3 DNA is TGTGCCAGCTCCCTTCCGTACCAAGAGACCCAGTACTTC. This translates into CASSLPYQETQYF.

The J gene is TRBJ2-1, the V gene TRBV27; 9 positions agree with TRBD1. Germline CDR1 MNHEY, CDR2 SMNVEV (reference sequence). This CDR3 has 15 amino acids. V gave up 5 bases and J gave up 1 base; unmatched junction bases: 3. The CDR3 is CASSLQGASYNEQFF. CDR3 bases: TGTGCCAGCAGTCTACAGGGGGCATCCTACAATGAGCAGTTCTTC.

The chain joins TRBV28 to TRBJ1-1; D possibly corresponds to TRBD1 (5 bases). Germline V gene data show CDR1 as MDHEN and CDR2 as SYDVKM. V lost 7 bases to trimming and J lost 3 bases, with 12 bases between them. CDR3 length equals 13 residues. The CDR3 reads CASNADRYTEAFF. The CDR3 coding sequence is TGTGCCAGCAACGCCGACAGATACACTGAAGCTTTCTTT.

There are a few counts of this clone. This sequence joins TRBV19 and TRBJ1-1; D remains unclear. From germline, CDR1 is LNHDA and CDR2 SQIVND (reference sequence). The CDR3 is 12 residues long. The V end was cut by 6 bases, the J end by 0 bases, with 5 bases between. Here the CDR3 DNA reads TGTGCCAGTAGAGGAGTGAACACTGAAGCTTTCTTT. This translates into CASRGVNTEAFF.

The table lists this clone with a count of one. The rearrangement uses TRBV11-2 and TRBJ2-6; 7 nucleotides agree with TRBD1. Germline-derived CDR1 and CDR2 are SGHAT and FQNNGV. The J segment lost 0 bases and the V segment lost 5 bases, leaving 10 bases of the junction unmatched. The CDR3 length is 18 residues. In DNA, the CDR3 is TGTGCCAGCAGCCACCTCCGGGACAGTAACTCTGGGGCCAACGTCCTGACTTTC. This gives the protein CASSHLRDSNSGANVLTF.